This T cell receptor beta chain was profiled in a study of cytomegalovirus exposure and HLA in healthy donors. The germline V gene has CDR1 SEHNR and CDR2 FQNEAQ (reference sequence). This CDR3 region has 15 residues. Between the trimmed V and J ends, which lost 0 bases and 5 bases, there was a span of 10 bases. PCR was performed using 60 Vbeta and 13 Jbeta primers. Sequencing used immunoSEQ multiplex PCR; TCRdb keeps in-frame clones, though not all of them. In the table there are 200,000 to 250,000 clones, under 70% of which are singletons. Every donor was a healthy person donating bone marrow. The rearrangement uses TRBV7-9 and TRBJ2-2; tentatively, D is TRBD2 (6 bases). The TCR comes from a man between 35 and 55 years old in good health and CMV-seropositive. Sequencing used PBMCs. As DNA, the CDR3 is TGTGCCAGCAGCTTAGCGCTCGGACTAACCGGGGAGCTGTTTTTT. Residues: CASSLALGLTGELFF.